This T cell receptor (beta chain) was sequenced for a study of technical replicates of blood from several donors. The repertoire was sequenced with immunoSEQ multiplex PCR; TCRdb's copy has only in-frame clones and lacks some. The sample holds 82,000 or so clones, 96% seen once. Sample: T cells isolated from PBMCs. This TCR was recovered from a human donor in good health.

In DNA form, the CDR3 reads TGTGCCAGCAGTGAATTGGGGAGGGGGGCGTACACTGAAGCTTTCTTT. It translates to CASSELGRGAYTEAFF. J is TRBJ1-1 and V is TRBV6-1, with D maybe TRBD1 (6 bases). With 2 bases removed from V and 3 bases from J, the gap between germline ends came to 16 bases. This CDR3 contains 16 residues. Germline lookup yields CDR1 MNHNS and CDR2 SASEGT.